These 21 T cell receptor beta chains were sequenced from one sample in a study of a mutant IDH1 vaccine in newly diagnosed glioma. The repertoire was sequenced with immunoSEQ multiplex PCR; TCRdb's copy has only in-frame clones and lacks some. The table lists approximately 41,000 clones, about four fifths of them singletons. Time point of the sample: week 23, last vaccination. The vaccine gave 300 ug of a 20-mer mutant IDH1 peptide subcutaneously per dose. No antigen has been identified for these receptors. Sequencing used PBMCs, obtained from a glioma patient whose treatment included an IDH1 peptide vaccine. Receptors were obtained from a woman between 40 and 50 years old with glioma. Some clones in this sample may be carry-over from other donors' samples.

This clone was counted a few times. The V call is TRBV25-1, the J call TRBJ1-4; D ambiguous. CDR1 and CDR2 from the germline V gene are MGHDK and SYGVNS. Trimming removed 6 bases from V and 6 bases from J, with 14 bases in between. CDR3 length: 14 amino acids. Here the CDR3 DNA reads TGTGCCAGCAGCCCCTGGCGAAGGGATGAAAAACTGTTTTTT. This translates into CASSPWRRDEKLFF.

The chain recombines TRBV7-9 with TRBJ2-7; the D gene is possibly TRBD1 (6 bases). Germline lookup yields CDR1 SEHNR and CDR2 FQNEAQ (reference sequence). V was cut by 2 bases and J by 6 bases, with 11 bases left in between. There are 13 residues in the CDR3. The CDR3 is CASSLITGPEQYF. In DNA, the CDR3 is TGTGCCAGCAGCTTAATTACAGGGCCCGAGCAGTACTTC.

The chain is built from TRBV5-5 and TRBJ2-7; 7 bases are a match to TRBD1. CDR3 length: 15 amino acids. Germline CDR1 and CDR2: SGHKS and YYEKEE (reference sequence). The ends lost 2 bases at V and 3 bases at J; junction bases unmatched: 8. This CDR3 is CASSLRGQGIYEQYF. DNA of the CDR3: TGTGCCAGCAGCTTAAGGGGGCAGGGGATCTACGAGCAGTACTTC.

This clone was found a few times. The chain uses TRBV5-4 and TRBJ2-7, with D unclear. This CDR3 is built from 15 residues. The ends were cut back, 4 bases at V and 4 bases at J, with 18 bases in the middle. Germline V lookup: CDR1 SGHNT, CDR2 YYREEE (reference sequence). CDR3 sequence (DNA): TGTGCCAGCAGCCCCGGACCCTTAACCCCTTACGAGCAGTACTTC. Its translation is CASSPGPLTPYEQYF.

The V gene is TRBV9, the J gene TRBJ2-6; 9 bases fit TRBD1. The CDR3 extends over 16 amino acids. Germline trimming cut 3 bases from V and 7 bases from J; bases unmatched to any gene: 8. From germline, CDR1 is SGDLS and CDR2 YYNGEE. The DNA of the CDR3 is TGTGCCAGCAGCGCTGGGACAGGGCTAGGCGCCAACGTCCTGACTTTC. This gives the protein CASSAGTGLGANVLTF. The entire variable domain, with the rest obtained from reference TRBV9 and TRBJ2-6, is as follows: DSGVTQTPKHLITATGQRVTLRCSPRSGDLSVYWYQQSLDQGLQFLIQYYNGEERAKGNILERFSAQQFPDLHSELNLSSLELGDSALYFCASSAGTGLGANVLTFGAGSRLTVL.

The J gene is TRBJ2-7, the V gene TRBV4-3; 11 bases map to TRBD1. V dropped 1 base and J dropped 6; count of bases not matched to a gene: 8. CDR1 LGHNA and CDR2 YSLEER come from the germline V gene. This CDR3 spans 16 amino acids. For the CDR3, the DNA is TGCGCCAGCAGCCAAGGGAGGGACAGGGGGTCTCCCGAGCAGTACTTC. It is translated as CASSQGRDRGSPEQYF.

V and J are TRBV9 and TRBJ2-2; D ambiguous. Trimming shortened V by 2 bases and J by 6 bases, and 8 bases separated the two germline ends. This CDR3 has 13 amino acids. Germline V CDR1 and CDR2: SGDLS, YYNGEE. The CDR3 sequence: CASSVLGAGELFF. CDR3 sequence (DNA): TGTGCCAGCAGCGTGCTGGGTGCCGGGGAGCTGTTTTTT.

V usage is TRBV6-1 and J usage is TRBJ2-7; 11 nucleotides line up with TRBD1. Germline V gene lookup returns CDR1 MNHNS and CDR2 SASEGT. CDR3 size: 14 residues. Unmatched junction bases numbered 7, after V lost 10 bases and J lost 2 bases. For the CDR3, the DNA is TGTGCCACCATACCGGGACAGGGGGCCTACGAGCAGTACTTC. Translated, it gives CATIPGQGAYEQYF.

The chain joins TRBV5-4 to TRBJ2-5; the D gene is possibly TRBD2 (6 bases). This CDR3 is 13 amino acids long. Trimming shortened V by 1 base and J by 5 bases, and 9 bases separated the two germline ends. The germline CDR1 and CDR2 sequences are SGHNT and YYREEE (reference sequence). CDR3 coding DNA: TGTGCCAGCAGCTTGACTAGCTGGGAGACCCAGTACTTC. Protein product: CASSLTSWETQYF.

This rearrangement joins TRBV7-9 to TRBJ2-7; perhaps TRBD1 as D (5 bases). V dropped 5 bases and J dropped 3 bases, with 11 bases sitting between them. Per germline, CDR1 SEHNR and CDR2 FQNEAQ (reference sequence). CDR3 length: 13 amino acids. CDR3 loop: CASSKRQNYEQYF. The CDR3 DNA reads TGTGCCAGCAGCAAGCGACAGAACTACGAGCAGTACTTC.

J is TRBJ2-5 and V is TRBV7-9; D tentatively reads TRBD1 or TRBD2 (5 bases each). V was pared by 2 bases and J by 4 bases, with 14 bases between. Germline V lookup: CDR1 SEHNR, CDR2 FQNEAQ (reference sequence). There are 15 residues in the CDR3. The CDR3: CASSLPGRAGETQYF. CDR3 nucleotides: TGTGCCAGCAGCTTACCGGGGCGAGCTGGAGAGACCCAGTACTTC.

This clone came up a few times. The rearrangement links TRBV10-3 to TRBJ1-1, with D maybe TRBD1 (5 bases). V lost 11 bases and J 8 bases, leaving 15 bases between the germline ends. Germline lookup yields CDR1 ENHRY and CDR2 SYGVKD. The CDR3 runs to 11 residues. The CDR3 sequence: CASETGREAFF. The CDR3, as DNA: TGTGCCTCCGAGACGGGGCGGGAAGCTTTCTTT.

The rearrangement uses TRBV29-1 and TRBJ1-1; D remains ambiguous. V lost 8 bases to trimming and J lost 4 bases, with 14 bases between them. The CDR3 runs to 12 residues. Germline CDR1 reads SQVTM; CDR2 reads ANQGSEA. CDR3 amino acids: CSSGLRSTEAFF. CDR3 sequence (DNA): TGCAGCTCGGGTTTAAGGAGCACTGAAGCTTTCTTT.

The chain links TRBV6-6 to TRBJ2-6; no clear D. The germline gives CDR1 MNHNY, CDR2 SVGAGI (reference sequence). V was pared by 6 bases and J by 0 bases, with 3 bases between. This CDR3 spans 13 amino acids. This CDR3 is CASRSSGANVLTF. The CDR3 DNA sequence: TGTGCCAGCAGAAGCTCTGGGGCCAACGTCCTGACTTTC.

The chain uses TRBV7-3 and TRBJ1-1; TRBD1 aligns across 8 bases. This CDR3 is 12 amino acids long. The junction had 6 bases not matched to a gene; V was cut back by 4 bases and J by 11 bases. Germline-derived CDR1 and CDR2 are SGHTA and FQGTGA. The CDR3: CASSSDRGPAFF. CDR3 bases: TGTGCCAGCAGCTCCGACAGGGGACCGGCTTTCTTT.

This chain uses TRBV7-2 with TRBJ1-5; D might be TRBD1 (5 bases). The germline V gene has CDR1 SGHTA and CDR2 FQGNSA. CDR3 size: 13 residues. Trimming cost V 5 bases and J 2 bases, with 7 bases left between them. CDR3 residues: CASSLQGNQPQHF. CDR3 coding DNA: TGTGCCAGCAGCCTACAGGGCAATCAGCCCCAGCATTTT.

The V call is TRBV9, the J call TRBJ2-3, with 11 positions matching TRBD2. The junction had 11 bases not matched to a gene; V was cut back by 6 bases and J by 2 bases. CDR1 and CDR2 from the germline V gene are SGDLS and YYNGEE. This CDR3 is 17 amino acids long. For the CDR3, the DNA is TGTGCCAGCAAGGACCCGACTAGCGGGGACACCACAGATACGCAGTATTTT. Its protein is CASKDPTSGDTTDTQYF.

The chain has TRBV25-1 and TRBJ2-7; TRBD2 matches 7 bases. V trimming: 3 bases; J trimming: 5 bases; junction bases outside the gene matches: 13. The CDR3 loop spans 16 amino acids. Germline lookup yields CDR1 MGHDK and CDR2 SYGVNS. For the CDR3, the DNA is TGTGCCAGCAGTGACCCAAAGGGTAGGGGAGGGAACGAGCAGTACTTC. It yields the protein CASSDPKGRGGNEQYF.

This clone was counted between two and nine times. The CDR3 protein is CASSLNSRQGGTEAFF. CDR3 coding DNA: TGTGCCAGCTCACTAAACTCAAGACAGGGTGGCACTGAAGCTTTCTTT. This chain uses TRBV18 with TRBJ1-1; 7 bases match TRBD1. The V segment lost 4 bases and the J segment 4 bases; nucleotides outside the gene matches: 12. Germline V gene lookup returns CDR1 KGHSH and CDR2 LQKENI. CDR3 length: 16 residues.

This clone was picked up one time. This chain's CDR3 is CASSLLTGMDNEQFF. The CDR3 nucleotides are TGCGCCAGCAGCTTGCTGACAGGAATGGACAATGAGCAGTTCTTC. This rearrangement joins TRBV5-1 to TRBJ2-1; D may be TRBD1 (6 bases). This CDR3 has 15 amino acids. V dropped 1 base and J dropped 5 bases, with 13 bases sitting between them. Germline V CDR1 and CDR2: SGHRS, YFSETQ.

V and J are TRBV19 and TRBJ1-1, with a tentative D call TRBD1 (6 bases). The germline CDR1 and CDR2 sequences are LNHDA and SQIVND (reference sequence). V was cut by 10 bases and J by 4 bases, with 16 bases left in between. The CDR3 runs 13 residues. The CDR3 DNA reads TGTGCCACGACCGGGGGCAACCCCACTGAAGCTTTCTTT. Translation gives CATTGGNPTEAFF.